A selection of T cell receptor beta chains follows, all from one sample in a study of blood T cell repertoires in COVID-19. Sequencing used immunoSEQ multiplex PCR; TCRdb keeps in-frame clones, though not all of them. The repertoire holds roughly 260,000 clones, with roughly nine tenths as singletons. Sequencing was carried out using PBMCs or T cells enriched from blood (not recorded which). The receptors here all came from a woman aged 18-29 years who had recovered from COVID-19. Each CDR3 is given with its conserved first and last residue. The order of the fields is CDR3 protein, CDR3 DNA, D gene, J gene, clone size, V gene. D genes are given only for firm matches. The size field is filled for only some rows; it gives once, few, many or a size class.

CASSLYPGRGYGYTF	TGTGCCAGCAGTTTGTACCCAGGAAGGGGCTATGGCTACACCTTC	-	TRBJ1-2	-	TRBV28
CAISESQGYGYTF	TGTGCCATCAGTGAGTCGCAGGGTTATGGCTACACCTTC	-	TRBJ1-2	once	TRBV10-3
CASSQEQGTDYGYTF	TGCGCCAGCAGCCAAGAGCAGGGGACAGACTATGGCTACACCTTC	TRBD1	TRBJ1-2	-	TRBV4-3
CASSLGRGPSYNEQFF	TGCGCCAGCAGCTTGGGGAGGGGGCCTTCCTACAATGAGCAGTTCTTC	-	TRBJ2-1	-	TRBV5-1
CASSSTGVGSYEQYF	TGTGCCAGCAGCTCAACAGGGGTAGGGTCCTACGAGCAGTACTTC	TRBD1	TRBJ2-7	few	TRBV7-9
CASSFQAGGYTDTQYF	TGTGCCAGCAGTTTTCAAGCGGGAGGGTACACAGATACGCAGTATTTT	TRBD2	TRBJ2-3	-	TRBV28
CASSFSGRFNTGELFF	TGTGCCAGCAGCTTTAGCGGGCGGTTTAACACCGGGGAGCTGTTTTTT	TRBD2	TRBJ2-2	-	TRBV5-6
CASSFGENYGYTF	TGTGCCAGCAGTTTCGGGGAAAACTATGGCTACACCTTC	-	TRBJ1-2	-	TRBV12-3/TRBV12-4
CASSSGSSYNEQFF	TGTGCCAGCAGTAGCGGGAGCTCCTACAATGAGCAGTTCTTC	TRBD2	TRBJ2-1	-	TRBV6-4
CASRARLAGEMLETQYF	TGTGCCAGCAGGGCAAGACTAGCGGGAGAGATGTTGGAGACCCAGTACTTC	TRBD2	TRBJ2-5	-	TRBV2
CASSSRDRGSGELFF	TGTGCCAGCAGTTCCCGGGACAGGGGGTCAGGGGAGCTGTTTTTT	TRBD1	TRBJ2-2	-	TRBV11-1
CASSDWTGGTEAFF	TGTGCCAGCAGCGATTGGACAGGGGGAACTGAAGCTTTCTTT	TRBD1	TRBJ1-1	once	TRBV7-9
CASSENRLAMLDTQYF	TGTGCCAGCAGTGAAAATCGACTAGCGATGCTAGATACGCAGTATTTT	TRBD2	TRBJ2-3	-	TRBV6-1
CASSTGTDYGYTF	TGTGCCAGCAGCACCGGGACAGACTATGGCTACACCTTC	TRBD1	TRBJ1-2	-	TRBV6-5
CAISSTSGSYEQYF	TGTGCCATCAGTTCGACTAGCGGGAGCTACGAGCAGTACTTC	TRBD2	TRBJ2-7	-	TRBV10-3
CASSPLLAGGVETQYF	TGTGCCAGCAGCCCCCTACTAGCGGGAGGGGTCGAGACCCAGTACTTC	TRBD2	TRBJ2-5	-	TRBV7-2
CASSFKLSLWTSGGIYEQYF	TGTGCCAGCAGTTTCAAACTCTCCTTGTGGACTAGCGGGGGGATCTACGAGCAGTACTTC	TRBD2	TRBJ2-7	-	TRBV28
CASSVEGGTSGGPYNEQFF	TGTGCCAGCAGCGTAGAGGGTGGGACTAGCGGGGGCCCCTACAATGAGCAGTTCTTC	TRBD2	TRBJ2-1	-	TRBV9
CASSPGQGENEKLFF	TGTGCCAGCAGCCCTGGACAGGGAGAGAATGAAAAACTGTTTTTT	TRBD1	TRBJ1-4	-	TRBV7-9
CASSLARTQGYTF	TGTGCCAGCAGCTTAGCTCGGACACAGGGCTACACCTTC	-	TRBJ1-2	-	TRBV7-9
CASSQSPLAGGPEGTDTQYF	TGTGCCAGCAGCCAGTCCCCACTAGCGGGAGGGCCGGAGGGCACAGATACGCAGTATTTT	TRBD2	TRBJ2-3	-	TRBV28
CASSLLQAGGGYTF	TGTGCCAGCAGCTTGTTACAGGCAGGGGGCGGCTACACCTTC	TRBD1	TRBJ1-2	-	TRBV5-6
CSVAETGGTEQFF	TGCAGCGTTGCAGAGACAGGGGGCACTGAGCAGTTCTTC	TRBD1	TRBJ2-1	-	TRBV29-1
CAWSTNIIRDRDPLDYGYTF	TGTGCCTGGAGTACTAATATTATACGGGACAGGGACCCCCTGGACTATGGCTACACCTTC	TRBD1	TRBJ1-2	-	TRBV30
CASSLTRGSSEAFF	TGTGCCAGCAGTTTAACTCGGGGGTCCTCTGAAGCTTTCTTT	-	TRBJ1-1	-	TRBV28
CASSSSRLEAKGGELFF	TGTGCCAGCAGCTCGTCTAGGTTGGAGGCGAAAGGTGGGGAGCTGTTTTTT	-	TRBJ2-2	-	TRBV7-9
CASSLSRRGYTF	TGTGCCAGCAGTTTATCCAGGCGTGGCTACACCTTC	-	TRBJ1-2	-	TRBV28
CATSGETGSSYEQYF	TGTGCCACCAGCGGTGAGACAGGGAGCTCCTACGAGCAGTACTTC	TRBD1	TRBJ2-7	-	TRBV15
CASSLRGSGTYNEQFF	TGTGCCAGCAGCTTAAGGGGTAGCGGGACCTACAATGAGCAGTTCTTC	TRBD2	TRBJ2-1	-	TRBV7-3
CAIRQDGTAQETQYF	TGTGCCATCAGGCAAGATGGGACAGCTCAAGAGACCCAGTACTTC	TRBD1	TRBJ2-5	-	TRBV10-3
CASSLVQGSSPLHF	TGTGCCAGCAGTTTAGTTCAGGGTAGCTCACCCCTCCACTTT	-	TRBJ1-6	-	TRBV28
CASSFGTGTYEQYF	TGTGCCAGCAGTTTCGGGACAGGAACCTACGAGCAGTACTTC	TRBD1	TRBJ2-7	-	TRBV27
CASSQDVSGETGEQYF	TGCGCCAGCAGCCAAGATGTGTCGGGGGAAACGGGCGAGCAGTACTTC	-	TRBJ2-7	medium-sized	TRBV4-3
CASSSFGTGVYEQYF	TGTGCCAGCAGTTCCTTTGGGACAGGGGTCTACGAGCAGTACTTC	TRBD1	TRBJ2-7	once	TRBV27
CASSLARTGVANYGYTF	TGTGCCAGCAGCTTAGCTAGGACAGGGGTAGCTAACTATGGCTACACCTTC	TRBD1	TRBJ1-2	-	TRBV7-8
CAWSAGRQVANEQYF	TGTGCCTGGAGTGCAGGCCGCCAGGTTGCTAACGAGCAGTACTTC	-	TRBJ2-7	-	TRBV30
CASSVDGTGELFF	TGTGCCAGCAGCGTAGACGGCACCGGGGAGCTGTTTTTT	-	TRBJ2-2	-	TRBV9
CASSYYGSYEQYF	TGTGCCAGCAGTTACTACGGCTCCTACGAGCAGTACTTC	-	TRBJ2-7	-	TRBV6-2/TRBV6-3
CASSFRGRGPNEKLFF	TGTGCCAGCAGTTTTAGGGGGCGAGGGCCCAATGAAAAACTGTTTTTT	TRBD1	TRBJ1-4	-	TRBV28
CASSLGTGTNYGYTF	TGTGCCAGCTCACTGGGAACAGGGACAAACTATGGCTACACCTTC	-	TRBJ1-2	-	TRBV18
CAWSQTTGLSSVVYTF	TGTGCCTGGAGCCAAACGACAGGATTGTCTTCTGTCGTCTACACCTTC	-	TRBJ1-2	-	TRBV30
CASSQNRGGQREKLFF	TGTGCCAGCAGCCAAAATCGAGGAGGACAGCGGGAGAAACTGTTTTTT	-	TRBJ1-4	-	TRBV13
CASSDQEGGELFF	TGTGCCAGCAGTGACCAGGAGGGCGGGGAGCTGTTTTTT	-	TRBJ2-2	-	TRBV6-4
CASTPGGASTDTQYF	TGTGCCAGTACCCCGGGCGGGGCAAGCACAGATACGCAGTATTTT	-	TRBJ2-3	-	TRBV19
CASSFPGTSGGLYNEQFF	TGTGCCAGCAGCTTCCCCGGGACTAGCGGGGGGTTATACAATGAGCAGTTCTTC	TRBD2	TRBJ2-1	-	TRBV7-9
CASSSQDSPYTIYF	TGTGCCAGCAGTTCCCAAGACAGCCCGTACACCATATATTTT	-	TRBJ1-3	-	TRBV27
CASSGTGADYEQYF	TGTGCCAGCTCTGGGACAGGGGCCGACTACGAGCAGTACTTC	TRBD1	TRBJ2-7	-	TRBV18
CASSLDRSLVNNEQFF	TGTGCCAGCAGCTTGGACAGGTCCCTCGTTAACAATGAGCAGTTCTTC	-	TRBJ2-1	-	TRBV5-5
CASRPGLAGNEQFF	TGTGCCAGCAGACCAGGACTTGCCGGCAATGAGCAGTTCTTC	-	TRBJ2-1	-	TRBV7-6
CASTTSPDRGEGYTF	TGTGCCAGCACCACCTCCCCGGACAGGGGGGAAGGCTACACCTTC	TRBD1	TRBJ1-2	-	TRBV6-5
CASSSRLAGTGELFF	TGTGCCAGCAGCTCGCGACTAGCGGGGACCGGGGAGCTGTTTTTT	TRBD2	TRBJ2-2	-	TRBV7-2
CASSPERDGVDEQFF	TGTGCCAGCTCACCAGAGCGGGACGGCGTTGATGAGCAGTTCTTC	TRBD2	TRBJ2-1	-	TRBV18
CAWSPGANYGYTF	TGTGCCTGGAGCCCCGGAGCTAACTATGGCTACACCTTC	-	TRBJ1-2	-	TRBV30